This T cell receptor (beta chain) is drawn from a study of T cell responses to AZD1222 COVID-19 vaccine (dated by TCRdb to about 2021). For the study in its entirety: TCR sequencing covered some 240 trial participants: 200 to 210 given two doses of AZD1222 and 26 given two doses of MenACWY control vaccine. Trial participants were enrolled by age into 18-55, 56-69 and 70-plus year subgroups, with roughly 150, 30 and 60 TCR-sequenced participants respectively.

Only one count was recorded for this clone. Its antigen remains unidentified. Within one base of it there is no much larger clone, and no base qualities were kept. Paper-wide results and their limitations: Conclusions about previously exposed vaccinees were limited because only 6 or 7 AZD1222 recipients were SARS-CoV-2 seropositive at baseline. After two AZD1222 doses, spike-specific TCR breadth and depth were significantly higher than at day 0 and than in MenACWY recipients. Reportedly, close to half of the unique spike-specific TCRs recognized epitopes lying outside the regions that are mutated in the B.1.351 and B.1.1.7 variants. Because no day 14 peak-response samples were available, repertoires were characterized only after the peak T cell response. Participants were mostly white British and included more females than males, and it was suggested by the authors that clonal diversity may have been underestimated. Vaccine-associated CD4 TCRs spanned the whole spike protein, with dominant responses in regions 160-218 and 743-854. The 56-69-year group was small, and its depth increase did not reach significance, likely because of low power.

The CDR3 regions of human TCRbeta chains were analyzed by immunosequencing. As for the original processing: TCRs in the repertoires were compared against a reference library of SARS-CoV-2-specific TCRs that had been generated with the MIRA antigen-specificity platform. Breadth meant the fraction of unique TCRs that were SARS-CoV-2-associated, whereas depth meant the fraction of total T cells that were SARS-CoV-2-associated. Each spike-specific TCR was assigned to its reactive spike region and to a CD4 or CD8 class using the MIRA data. Log10-transformed breadth and depth values were compared by one-way ANOVA with Sidak's multiple comparisons tests. The table comes from immuneACCESS by way of TCRdb, which keeps in-frame sequences with V and J called. Part of the clones is missing from these tables; in studies checked, under half for an unresolved V gene and the rest for unknown reasons. That table furnishes V, J and clone size, whereas the DNA furnished D and trimming. This sample comprises 89,000 or so clones, less than 95% of them detected only once. The ten largest clones take up around 26% of the sample.

Interpreted using the paper, the time point label stands for: about 28 days (+/-7) after the second vaccine dose. AZD1222 recipients whose second dose came at about 4 weeks and those whose second dose came at about 12 weeks were combined into one group, since spike-specific TCR depth and breadth did not differ between the two schedules. The vaccinee samples were drawn from two UK trials, COV001 and COV002, one of which was a single-blind randomized controlled phase 2/3 trial testing AZD1222 (ChAdOx1 nCoV-19) in healthy adults. Trial participant PBMC samples were collected at day 0 and day 28 after the second dose for TCRbeta chain sequencing. Including the terminal cysteine and phenylalanine, the CDR3 comprises 16 residues. Only CDR3 DNA is held: 48 bases, read in frame from base 1. Relative to germline, V is missing 3 bases and J is missing 0 bases, with 1 base of the junction outside any gene match. For CDR1 and CDR2, the germline V gene lists MDHEN and SYDVKM.

The sequences come from peripheral blood, collected 28 days after the second AZD1222 dose. This TCR was sampled from an adult who received the AZD1222 COVID-19 vaccine. The chain couples TRBV28 to TRBJ2-3, with 12 junctional bases fitting TRBD2. This receptor carries the CDR3 CASSLGTSGSTDTQYF. The nucleotide sequence reads as follows: TGTGCCAGCAGTTTGGGGACTAGCGGGAGCACAGATACGCAGTATTTT. The full variable domain, completed from the reference TRBV28 and TRBJ2-3 proteins outside the CDR3, reads DVKVTQSSRYLVKRTGEKVFLECVQDMDHENMFWYRQDPGLGLRLIYFSYDVKMKEKGDIPEGYSVSREKKERFSLILESASTNQTSMYLCASSLGTSGSTDTQYFGPGTRLTVL.